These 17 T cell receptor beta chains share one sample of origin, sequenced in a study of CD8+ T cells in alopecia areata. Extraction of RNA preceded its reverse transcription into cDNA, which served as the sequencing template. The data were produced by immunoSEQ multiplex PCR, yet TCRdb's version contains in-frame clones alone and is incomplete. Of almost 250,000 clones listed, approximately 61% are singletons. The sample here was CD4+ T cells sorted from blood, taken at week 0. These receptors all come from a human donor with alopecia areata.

The CDR3 bases are TGTGCCAGCAGCTTCAGGACCCGGGGGACCCAGTACTTC. It yields the protein CASSFRTRGTQYF. V gene TRBV5-4 combines with J gene TRBJ2-5, with D possibly matching TRBD2 (5 bases). The CDR3 is 13 amino acids. The germline CDR1 and CDR2 sequences are SGHNT and YYREEE (reference sequence). V lost 2 bases and J lost 7, with 12 bases in between.

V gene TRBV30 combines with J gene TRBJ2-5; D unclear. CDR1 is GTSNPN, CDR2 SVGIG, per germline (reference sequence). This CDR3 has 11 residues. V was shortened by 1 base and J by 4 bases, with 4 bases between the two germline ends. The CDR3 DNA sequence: TGTGCCTGGAGTGGATTAGAGACCCAGTACTTC. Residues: CAWSGLETQYF.

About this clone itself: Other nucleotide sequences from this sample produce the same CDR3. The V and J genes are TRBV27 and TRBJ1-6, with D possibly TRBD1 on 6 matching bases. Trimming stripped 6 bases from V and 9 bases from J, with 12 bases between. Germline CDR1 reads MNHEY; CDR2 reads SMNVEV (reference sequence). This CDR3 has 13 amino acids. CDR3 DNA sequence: TGTGCCAGCAGCCCCACAGGGAGTTCACCCCTCCACTTT. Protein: CASSPTGSSPLHF.

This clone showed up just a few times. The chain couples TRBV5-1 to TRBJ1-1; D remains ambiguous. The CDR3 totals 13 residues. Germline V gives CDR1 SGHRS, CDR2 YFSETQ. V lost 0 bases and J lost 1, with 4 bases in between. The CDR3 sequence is CASSLGWNTEAFF. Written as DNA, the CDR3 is TGCGCCAGCAGCTTGGGGTGGAACACTGAAGCTTTCTTT.

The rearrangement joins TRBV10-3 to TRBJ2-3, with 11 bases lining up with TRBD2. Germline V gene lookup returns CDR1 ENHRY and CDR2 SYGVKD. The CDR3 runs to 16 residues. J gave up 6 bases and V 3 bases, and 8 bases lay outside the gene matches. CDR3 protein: CAISDLAGGREDTQYF. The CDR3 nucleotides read TGTGCCATCAGTGATCTAGCGGGGGGCCGTGAGGATACGCAGTATTTT.

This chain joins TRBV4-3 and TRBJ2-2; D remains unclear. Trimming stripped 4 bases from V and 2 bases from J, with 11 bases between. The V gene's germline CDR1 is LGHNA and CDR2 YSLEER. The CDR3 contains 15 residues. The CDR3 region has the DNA TGCGCCAGCAGCCGTGGAACAGTTAACACCGGGGAGCTGTTTTTT. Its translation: CASSRGTVNTGELFF.

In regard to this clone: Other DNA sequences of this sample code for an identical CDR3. CDR3 coding DNA: TGTGCCTGGAGTCGGGGCACAGATACGCAGTATTTT. Translated, it gives CAWSRGTDTQYF. The chain employs TRBV30 and TRBJ2-3; D ambiguous. Germline loops: CDR1 GTSNPN, CDR2 SVGIG (reference sequence). Trimming left V 2 bases short and J 1 base short, with 4 bases between. The CDR3 extends over 12 amino acids.

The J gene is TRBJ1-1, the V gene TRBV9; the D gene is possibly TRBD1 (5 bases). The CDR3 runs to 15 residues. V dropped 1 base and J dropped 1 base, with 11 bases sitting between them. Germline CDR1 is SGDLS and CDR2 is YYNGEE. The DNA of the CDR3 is TGTGCCAGCAGCGTATCGATGGACAAGAACACTGAAGCTTTCTTT. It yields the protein CASSVSMDKNTEAFF.

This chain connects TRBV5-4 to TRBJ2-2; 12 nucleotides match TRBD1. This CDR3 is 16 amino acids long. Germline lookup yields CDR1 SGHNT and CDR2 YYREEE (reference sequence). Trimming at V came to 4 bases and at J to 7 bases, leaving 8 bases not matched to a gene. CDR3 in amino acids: CASSPGTGGIGGELFF. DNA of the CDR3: TGTGCCAGCAGCCCCGGGACAGGGGGCATAGGCGGGGAGCTGTTTTTT.

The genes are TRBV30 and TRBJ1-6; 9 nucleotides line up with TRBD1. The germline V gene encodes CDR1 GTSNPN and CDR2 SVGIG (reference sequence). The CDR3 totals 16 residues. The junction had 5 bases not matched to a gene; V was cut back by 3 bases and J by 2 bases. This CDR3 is CAWSPGQGAYNSPLHF. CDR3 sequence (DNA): TGTGCCTGGAGCCCGGGACAGGGTGCCTATAATTCACCCCTCCACTTT.

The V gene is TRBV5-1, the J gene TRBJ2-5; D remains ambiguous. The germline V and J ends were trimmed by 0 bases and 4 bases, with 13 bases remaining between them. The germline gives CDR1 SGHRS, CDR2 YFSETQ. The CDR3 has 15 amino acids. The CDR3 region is CASSLVPDLRETQYF. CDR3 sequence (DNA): TGCGCCAGCAGCTTGGTTCCGGACCTCAGAGAGACCCAGTACTTC.

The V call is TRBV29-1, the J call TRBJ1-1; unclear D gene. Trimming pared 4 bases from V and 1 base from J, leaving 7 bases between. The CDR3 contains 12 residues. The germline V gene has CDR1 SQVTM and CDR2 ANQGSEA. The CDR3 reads CSVVRTNTEAFF. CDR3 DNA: TGCAGCGTTGTGCGGACGAACACTGAAGCTTTCTTT.

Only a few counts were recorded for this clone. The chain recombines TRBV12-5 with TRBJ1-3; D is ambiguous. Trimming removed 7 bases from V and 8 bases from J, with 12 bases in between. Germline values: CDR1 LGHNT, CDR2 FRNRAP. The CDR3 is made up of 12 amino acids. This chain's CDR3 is CASAIRGDTIYF. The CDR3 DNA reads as TGTGCTAGTGCCATCCGCGGGGACACCATATATTTT.

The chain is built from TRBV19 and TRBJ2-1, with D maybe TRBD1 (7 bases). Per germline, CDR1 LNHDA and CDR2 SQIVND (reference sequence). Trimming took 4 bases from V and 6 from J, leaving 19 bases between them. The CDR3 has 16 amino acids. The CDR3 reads CASSTPGGGGGNEQFF. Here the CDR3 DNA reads TGTGCCAGTAGTACCCCTGGAGGGGGCGGTGGCAATGAGCAGTTCTTC.

CDR3 DNA: TGCGCCAGCAGTCCCCTATGGAGAGAGGATCAGCCCCAGCATTTT. Residues: CASSPLWREDQPQHF. The gene calls are TRBV23-1 and TRBJ1-5; no clear D. TRBV23-1 is treated as an ORF (open reading frame) with a function not yet certain. V shed 4 bases and J shed 5 bases, with 15 bases lying between them. The CDR3 consists of 15 residues.

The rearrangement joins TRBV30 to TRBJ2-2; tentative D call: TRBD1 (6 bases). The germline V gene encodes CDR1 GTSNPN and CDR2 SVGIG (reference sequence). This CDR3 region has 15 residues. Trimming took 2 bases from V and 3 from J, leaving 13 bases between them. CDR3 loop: CAWSRWGTYTGELFF. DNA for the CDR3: TGTGCCTGGAGTAGGTGGGGGACATACACCGGGGAGCTGTTTTTT.

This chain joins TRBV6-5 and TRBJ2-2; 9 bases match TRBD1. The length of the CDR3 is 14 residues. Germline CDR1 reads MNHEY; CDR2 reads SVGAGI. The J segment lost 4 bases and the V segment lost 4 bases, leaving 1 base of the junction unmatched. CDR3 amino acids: CASSLTGGTGELFF. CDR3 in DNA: TGTGCCAGCAGTTTGACAGGGGGCACCGGGGAGCTGTTTTTT.